The following is a TCR beta chain sequence with its context. Its antigen is undetermined. Some clones are missing from TCRdb's copy, which holds only in-frame ones; the method was immunoSEQ multiplex PCR. This sample has 140,000 to 150,000 clones; 70% to 90% occur once, and the top ten carry around a sixth. These data originate in a study of radiation and T cells in renal cell carcinoma. Time point noted: blood 4 weeks post-SBRT, at nephrectomy. As to treatment: 15 Gy SBRT to primary tumor, nephrectomy 4 weeks later. Nephrectomy followed 15 Gy stereotactic body radiation by 4 weeks. Serial blood draws occurred at baseline and 2 and 4 weeks post-SBRT. Clear cell pathology was present in this patient's renal cell carcinoma. Study conclusions and caveats: Without pretreatment biopsies, baseline tumor clonotype presence was undetermined.

The TCR was taken from a woman aged 45-59 years with renal cell carcinoma. The sample here was blood, taken from a patient whose treatment included radiotherapy and nephrectomy.

The CDR3 loop is CASSLSRTVDLMNTEAFF. CDR3 DNA sequence: TGTGCCAGCAGCCTAAGTAGGACAGTAGACCTCATGAACACTGAAGCTTTCTTT. The chain employs TRBV14 and TRBJ1-1; a weak D match, TRBD1 (6 bases). V was trimmed by 4 bases and J by 0 bases, leaving 21 bases between them. Looked up from germline, CDR1 is SGHDN and CDR2 is FVKESK. The CDR3 has 18 amino acids.